This T cell receptor (beta chain) was profiled in a study of T-cell memory formation after mild COVID-19. The CDR3 covers 16 residues. J was trimmed by 3 bases and V by 0 bases; bases with no gene match: 5. CDR1 and CDR2 from the germline V gene are KGHSH and LQKENI. This clonotype was picked up a small number of times. The antigen remains undetermined. TCRdb reprocessed the 5' RACE reads via MiXCR and lists one record per CDR3 protein. The table has nearly 40,000 distinct CDR3 sequences, approximately 6.5% seen once. Study-wide points: Pre-infection memory carried some responding clones, suggesting that cross-reactive memory joined. Day 15 to 85 contracting clones showed balanced CD4/CD8; day 15 to 37 expanders favored CD4+.

The receptor was derived from an adult who had mild COVID-19 (a few samples of this study predate the infection). Cell type and time point are not known. The chain uses TRBV18 and TRBJ2-7; TRBD1 agrees at 10 bases. The specimen sequenced was PBMCs or a T cell subset sorted from them (not recorded which). In nucleotides, the CDR3 is TGTGCCAGCTCACCACCTCGTGGGACAGGGGACTACGAGCAGTACTTC. Translation: CASSPPRGTGDYEQYF.